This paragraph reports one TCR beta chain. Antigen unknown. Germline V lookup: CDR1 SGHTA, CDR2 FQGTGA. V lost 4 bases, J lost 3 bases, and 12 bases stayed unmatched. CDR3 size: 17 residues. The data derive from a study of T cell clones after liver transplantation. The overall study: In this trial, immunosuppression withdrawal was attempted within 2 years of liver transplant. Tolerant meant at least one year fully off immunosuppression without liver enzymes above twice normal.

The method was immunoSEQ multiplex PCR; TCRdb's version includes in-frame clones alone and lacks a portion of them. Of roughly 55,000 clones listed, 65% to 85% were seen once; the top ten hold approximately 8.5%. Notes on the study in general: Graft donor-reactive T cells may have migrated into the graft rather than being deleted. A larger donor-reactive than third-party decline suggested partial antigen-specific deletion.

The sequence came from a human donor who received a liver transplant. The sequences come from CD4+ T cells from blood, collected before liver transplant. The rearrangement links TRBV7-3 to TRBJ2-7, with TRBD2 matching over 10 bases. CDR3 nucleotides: TGTGCCAGCAGCTCTAATAACCGACTAGCGGGCAGCTACGAGCAGTACTTC. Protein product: CASSSNNRLAGSYEQYF.